This T cell receptor beta chain was captured by sequencing in a study of radiotherapy plus CTLA-4 blockade in lung cancer. Overall study context: In roughly 19% of patients, objective responses were seen; approximately 30% had disease control.

Chemo-refractory metastatic non-small-cell lung cancer patients were treated with focal radiation plus CTLA-4 blockade with ipilimumab. A few counts support this clone. Its cognate antigen is unknown. Sequencing was performed with immunoSEQ multiplex PCR; in TCRdb, only in-frame clones are kept and a portion is missing. The data show around 42,000 clones, about 63% seen once. Findings and limits, study-wide: TCR clones of tumor origin grew in blood after radiotherapy plus ipilimumab. Increased serum interferon-beta after radiation also reportedly predicted response strongly.

Trimming shortened V by 9 bases and J by 1 base, and 11 bases separated the two germline ends. Germline loops: CDR1 LNHNV, CDR2 YYDKDF (reference sequence). The CDR3 contains 13 residues. This TCR was recovered from a human donor with non-small cell lung cancer who had a partial response to radiotherapy plus ipilimumab. The starting material was peripheral blood, obtained from a patient treated with radiotherapy plus ipilimumab. The V and J genes are TRBV15 and TRBJ2-3; a weak D match, TRBD2 (5 bases). The CDR3 DNA sequence: TGTGCCACGAGAGTCGGGGGCACAGATACGCAGTATTTT. It encodes CATRVGGTDTQYF.